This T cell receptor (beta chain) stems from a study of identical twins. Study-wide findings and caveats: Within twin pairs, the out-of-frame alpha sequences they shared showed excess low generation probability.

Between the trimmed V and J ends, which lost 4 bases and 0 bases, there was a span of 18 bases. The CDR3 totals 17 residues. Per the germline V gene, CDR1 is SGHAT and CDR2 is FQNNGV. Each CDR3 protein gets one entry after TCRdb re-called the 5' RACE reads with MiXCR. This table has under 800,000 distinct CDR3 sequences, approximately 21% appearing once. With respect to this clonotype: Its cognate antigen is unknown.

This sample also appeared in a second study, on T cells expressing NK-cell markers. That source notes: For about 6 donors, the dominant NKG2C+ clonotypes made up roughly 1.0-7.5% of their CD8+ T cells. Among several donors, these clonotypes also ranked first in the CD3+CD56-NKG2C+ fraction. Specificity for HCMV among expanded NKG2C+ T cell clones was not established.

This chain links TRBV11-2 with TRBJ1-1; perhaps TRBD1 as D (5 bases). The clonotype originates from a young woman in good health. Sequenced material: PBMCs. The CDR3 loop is CASSSRGEDIMNTEAFF. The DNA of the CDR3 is TGTGCCAGCAGCTCCCGGGGGGAAGATATCATGAACACTGAAGCTTTCTTT.